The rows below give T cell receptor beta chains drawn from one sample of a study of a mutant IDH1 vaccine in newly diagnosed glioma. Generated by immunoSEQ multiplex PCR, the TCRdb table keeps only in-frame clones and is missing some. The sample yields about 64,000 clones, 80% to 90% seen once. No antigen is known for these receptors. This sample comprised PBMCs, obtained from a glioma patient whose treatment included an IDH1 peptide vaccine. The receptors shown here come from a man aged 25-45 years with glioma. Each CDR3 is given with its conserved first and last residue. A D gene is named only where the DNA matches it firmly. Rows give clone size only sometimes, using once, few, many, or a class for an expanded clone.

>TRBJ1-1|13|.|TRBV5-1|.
CASSAAGGTEAFF
TGCGCCAGTTCGGCGGCTGGGGGTACTGAAGCTTTCTTT
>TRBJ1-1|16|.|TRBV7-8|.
CASSLYSSGGGTEAFF
TGTGCCAGCAGCCTATACTCGAGCGGAGGTGGCACTGAAGCTTTCTTT
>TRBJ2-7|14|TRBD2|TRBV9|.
CASSVRGGPGEQYF
TGTGCCAGCAGCGTCCGGGGGGGCCCAGGAGAGCAGTACTTC
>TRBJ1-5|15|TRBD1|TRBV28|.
CASSLGQVSNQPQHF
TGTGCCAGCAGTTTGGGACAGGTCAGCAATCAGCCCCAGCATTTT
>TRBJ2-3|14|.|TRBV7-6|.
CASSLDRGTDTQYF
TGTGCCAGCAGCTTGGATCGGGGCACAGATACGCAGTATTTT
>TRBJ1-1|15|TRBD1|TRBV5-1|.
CASSPNRGPDTEAFF
TGCGCCAGCAGCCCGAATAGGGGGCCCGACACTGAAGCTTTCTTT
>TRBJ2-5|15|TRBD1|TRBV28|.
CASSGTWTGQETQYF
TGTGCCAGCAGTGGGACCTGGACAGGGCAAGAGACCCAGTACTTC
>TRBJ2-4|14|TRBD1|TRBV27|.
CASSRPGTDSIQYF
TGTGCCAGCAGCCGACCCGGGACAGACAGCATTCAGTACTTC
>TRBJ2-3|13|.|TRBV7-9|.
CASSLDGRDTQYF
TGTGCCAGCAGCTTAGACGGAAGGGATACGCAGTATTTT
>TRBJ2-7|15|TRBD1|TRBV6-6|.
CASTPGTGRGYEQYF
TGTGCCAGCACCCCAGGGACAGGGAGAGGCTACGAGCAGTACTTC
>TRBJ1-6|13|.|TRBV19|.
CASSWDSVTPLHF
TGTGCCAGTAGCTGGGACTCCGTAACACCCCTCCACTTT
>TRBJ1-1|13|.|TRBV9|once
CASSPSGDTEAFF
TGTGCCAGCAGCCCTTCAGGGGACACTGAAGCTTTCTTT
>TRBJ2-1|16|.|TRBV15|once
CATSTPSRQGANEQFF
TGTGCCACCAGCACCCCTTCTCGTCAAGGGGCGAATGAGCAGTTCTTC
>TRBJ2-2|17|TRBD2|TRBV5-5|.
CASSLIGGGSNTGELFF
TGTGCCAGCAGCTTGATCGGCGGGGGTTCGAACACCGGGGAGCTGTTTTTT
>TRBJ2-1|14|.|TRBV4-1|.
CASSQDRNSYEQFF
TGCGCCAGCAGCCAAGATCGTAACAGTTATGAGCAGTTCTTC
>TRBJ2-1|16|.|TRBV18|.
CASSPVTGSSYNEQFF
TGTGCCAGCTCACCAGTCACAGGGAGCTCCTACAATGAGCAGTTCTTC
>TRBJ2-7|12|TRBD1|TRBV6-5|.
CASNESDRDQYF
TGTGCCAGCAACGAATCGGACAGGGATCAATACTTC
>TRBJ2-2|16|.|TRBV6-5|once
CASSFLARGNTGELFF
TGTGCCAGCAGTTTCTTAGCCAGGGGGAACACCGGGGAGCTGTTTTTT
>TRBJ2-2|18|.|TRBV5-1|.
CASSLELQTLPWSEELFF
TGCGCCAGCAGCTTGGAGCTTCAGACCCTTCCATGGTCGGAGGAGCTGTTTTTT
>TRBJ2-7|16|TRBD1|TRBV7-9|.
CASSLVGQVVTYEQYF
TGTGCCAGCAGCTTAGTTGGACAGGTAGTTACGTACGAGCAGTACTTC
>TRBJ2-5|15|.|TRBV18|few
CASSLDPGARETQYF
TGTGCCAGCTCCCTAGACCCGGGGGCCCGAGAGACCCAGTACTTC
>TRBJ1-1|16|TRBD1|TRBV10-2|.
CASSERDRGLYTEAFF
TGCGCCAGCAGTGAGAGGGACAGGGGTTTATACACTGAAGCTTTCTTT
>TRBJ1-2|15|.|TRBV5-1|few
CASSLPARGFHGYTF
TGCGCCAGCAGCCTACCCGCTCGGGGGTTCCATGGCTACACCTTC
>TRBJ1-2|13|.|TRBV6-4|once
CASSSGTNYGYTF
TGTGCCAGCAGTTCCGGGACCAACTATGGCTACACCTTC
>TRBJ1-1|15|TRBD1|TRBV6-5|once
CASSYEQGVNTEAFF
TGTGCCAGCAGTTACGAACAGGGGGTGAACACTGAAGCTTTCTTT
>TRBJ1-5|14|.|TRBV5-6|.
CASSLSRGNQPQHF
TGTGCCAGCAGCCTGAGTAGGGGCAATCAGCCCCAGCATTTT
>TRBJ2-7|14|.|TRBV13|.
CASSLSGARYEQYF
TGTGCCAGCAGCTTATCAGGGGCGAGGTACGAGCAGTACTTC
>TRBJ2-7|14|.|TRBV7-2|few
CASSGHGSGYEQYF
TGTGCCAGCAGCGGACATGGATCCGGTTACGAGCAGTACTTC
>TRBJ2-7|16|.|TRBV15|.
CATSRDFAGPFYEQYF
TGTGCCACCAGCAGAGATTTCGCAGGACCCTTCTACGAGCAGTACTTC
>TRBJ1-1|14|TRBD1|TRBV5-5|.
CASSLGQGAPEAFF
TGTGCCAGCAGCCTCGGACAGGGGGCTCCTGAAGCTTTCTTT
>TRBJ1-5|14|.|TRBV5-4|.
CASSLGVDSQPQHF
TGTGCCAGCAGCCTGGGAGTGGATAGTCAGCCCCAGCATTTT
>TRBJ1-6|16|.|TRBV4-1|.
CASSYHILGVDSPLHF
TGCGCCAGCAGCTACCATATCCTAGGGGTGGATTCACCCCTCCACTTT
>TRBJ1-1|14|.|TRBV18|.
CASSLGRGNTEAFF
TGTGCCAGCTCACTTGGCCGGGGAAACACTGAAGCTTTCTTT
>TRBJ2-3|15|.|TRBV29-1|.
CSVVPRTPGADTQYF
TGCAGCGTTGTCCCGAGGACTCCCGGGGCAGATACGCAGTATTTT
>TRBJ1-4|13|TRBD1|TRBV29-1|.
CSVADRGSEKLFF
TGCAGCGTTGCGGACAGGGGGAGTGAAAAACTGTTTTTT
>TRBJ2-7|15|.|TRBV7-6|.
CASSLSLGITYEQYF
TGTGCCAGCAGCTTATCTCTGGGGATAACCTACGAGCAGTACTTC
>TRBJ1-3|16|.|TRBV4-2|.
CASSPLTRSSGNTIYF
TGTGCCAGCAGCCCGCTGACAAGGAGCTCTGGAAACACCATATATTTT
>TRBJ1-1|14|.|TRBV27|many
CASSRDTMNTEAFF
TGTGCCAGCTCCCGGGACACAATGAACACTGAAGCTTTCTTT
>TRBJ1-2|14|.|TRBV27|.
CASSLRGGASGYTF
TGTGCCAGCAGTTTAAGGGGAGGGGCTAGTGGCTACACCTTC
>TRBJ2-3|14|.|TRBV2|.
CAIWDRFSTDTQYF
TGTGCCATCTGGGATCGATTTAGCACAGATACGCAGTATTTT
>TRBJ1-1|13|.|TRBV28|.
CAIGPRGRSEAFF
TGTGCCATTGGGCCGAGGGGTCGGTCTGAAGCTTTCTTT
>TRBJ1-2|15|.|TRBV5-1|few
CASSLETAAVYGYTF
TGCGCCAGCAGCTTGGAGACGGCGGCGGTCTATGGCTACACCTTC